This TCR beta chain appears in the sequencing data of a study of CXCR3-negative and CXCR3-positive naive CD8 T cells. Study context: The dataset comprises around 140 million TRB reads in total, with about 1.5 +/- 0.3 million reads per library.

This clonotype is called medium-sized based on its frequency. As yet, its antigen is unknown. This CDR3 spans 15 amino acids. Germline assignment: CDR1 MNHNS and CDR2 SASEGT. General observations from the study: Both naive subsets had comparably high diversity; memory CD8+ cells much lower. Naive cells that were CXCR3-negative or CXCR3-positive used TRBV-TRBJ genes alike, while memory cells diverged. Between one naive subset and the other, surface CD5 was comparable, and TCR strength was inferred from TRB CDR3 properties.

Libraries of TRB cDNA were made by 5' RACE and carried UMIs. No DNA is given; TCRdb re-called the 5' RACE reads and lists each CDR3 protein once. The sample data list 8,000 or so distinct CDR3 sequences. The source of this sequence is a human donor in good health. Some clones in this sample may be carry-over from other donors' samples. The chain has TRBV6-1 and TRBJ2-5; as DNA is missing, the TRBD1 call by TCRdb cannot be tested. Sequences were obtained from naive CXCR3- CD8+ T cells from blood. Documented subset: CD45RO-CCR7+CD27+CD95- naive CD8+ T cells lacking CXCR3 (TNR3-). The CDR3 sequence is CASSLPREGVLTQYF.